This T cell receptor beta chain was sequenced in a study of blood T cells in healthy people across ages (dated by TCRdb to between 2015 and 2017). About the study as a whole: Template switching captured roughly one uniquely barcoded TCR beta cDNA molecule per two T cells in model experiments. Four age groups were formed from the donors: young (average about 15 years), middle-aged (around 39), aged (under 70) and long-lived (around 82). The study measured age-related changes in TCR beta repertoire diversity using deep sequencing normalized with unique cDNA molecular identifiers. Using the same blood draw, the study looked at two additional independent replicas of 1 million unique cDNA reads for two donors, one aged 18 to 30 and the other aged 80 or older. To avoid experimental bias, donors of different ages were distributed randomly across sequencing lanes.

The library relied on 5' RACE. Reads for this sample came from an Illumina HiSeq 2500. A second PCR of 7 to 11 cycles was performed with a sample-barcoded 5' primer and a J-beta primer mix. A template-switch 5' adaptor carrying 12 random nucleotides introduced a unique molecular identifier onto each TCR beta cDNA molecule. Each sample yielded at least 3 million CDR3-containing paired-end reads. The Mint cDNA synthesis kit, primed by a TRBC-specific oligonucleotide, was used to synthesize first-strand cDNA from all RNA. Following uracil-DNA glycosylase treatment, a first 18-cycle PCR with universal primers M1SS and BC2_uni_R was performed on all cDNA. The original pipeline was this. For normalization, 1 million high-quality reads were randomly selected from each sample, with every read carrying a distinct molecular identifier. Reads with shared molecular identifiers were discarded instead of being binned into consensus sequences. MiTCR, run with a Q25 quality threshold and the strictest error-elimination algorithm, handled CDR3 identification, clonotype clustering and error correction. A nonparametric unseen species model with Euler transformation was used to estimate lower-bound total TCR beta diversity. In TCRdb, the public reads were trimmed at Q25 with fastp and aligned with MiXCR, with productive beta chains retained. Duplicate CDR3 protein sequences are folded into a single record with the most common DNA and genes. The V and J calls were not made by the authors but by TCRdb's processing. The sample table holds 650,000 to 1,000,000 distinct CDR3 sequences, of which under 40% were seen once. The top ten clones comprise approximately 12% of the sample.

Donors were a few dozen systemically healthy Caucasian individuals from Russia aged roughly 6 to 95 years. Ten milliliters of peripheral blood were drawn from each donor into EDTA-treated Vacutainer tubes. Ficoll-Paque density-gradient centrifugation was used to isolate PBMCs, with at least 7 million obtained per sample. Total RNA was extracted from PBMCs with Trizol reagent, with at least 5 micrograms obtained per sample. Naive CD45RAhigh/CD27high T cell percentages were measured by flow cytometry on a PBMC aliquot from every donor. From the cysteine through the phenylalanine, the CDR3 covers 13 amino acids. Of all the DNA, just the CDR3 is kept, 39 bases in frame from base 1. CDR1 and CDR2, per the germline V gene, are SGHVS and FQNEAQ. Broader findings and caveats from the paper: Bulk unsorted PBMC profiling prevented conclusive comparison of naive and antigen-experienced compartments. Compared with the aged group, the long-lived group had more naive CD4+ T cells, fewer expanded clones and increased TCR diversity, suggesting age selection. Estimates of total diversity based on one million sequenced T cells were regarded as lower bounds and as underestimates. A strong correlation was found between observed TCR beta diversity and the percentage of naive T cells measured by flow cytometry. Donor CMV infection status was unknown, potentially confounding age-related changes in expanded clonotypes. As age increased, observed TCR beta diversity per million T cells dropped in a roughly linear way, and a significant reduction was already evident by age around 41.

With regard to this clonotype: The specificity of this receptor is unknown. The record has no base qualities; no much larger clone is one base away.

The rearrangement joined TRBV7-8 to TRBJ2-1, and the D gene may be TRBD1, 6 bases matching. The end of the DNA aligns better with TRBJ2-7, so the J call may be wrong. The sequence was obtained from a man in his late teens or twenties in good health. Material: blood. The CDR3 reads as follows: CASSFNRDNEQYF. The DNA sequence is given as TGTGCCAGCAGCTTCAACAGGGACAATGAGCAGTACTTC.